A single sample gave rise to the 23 T cell receptor beta chains below, sequenced in a study of kidney transplant recipient with SARS-CoV-2 infection. TCRdb re-analysed the reads in MiXCR, keeping a single row per CDR3 protein. The sample gives 200,000 to 300,000 distinct CDR3 sequences, under 30% of which show up once; roughly 7% is in the top ten. The material was a blood sample, obtained at baseline and between days 110 and 120 from a kidney transplant recipient. The receptors stem from a male patient aged 30 to 40 who had COVID-19 and was a kidney transplant recipient. The graft donor may be the source of some T cells.

This clonotype was counted ten times or more. This chain connects TRBV9 to TRBJ2-2; D is perhaps TRBD1 or TRBD2 (6 bases each). The CDR3 spans 16 residues. Germline lookup yields CDR1 SGDLS and CDR2 YYNGEE. Between the trimmed V and J ends, which lost 3 bases and 0 bases, there was a span of 12 bases. The CDR3 region is CASSALGGSNTGELFF. In nucleotides, the CDR3 is TGTGCCAGCAGCGCCCTGGGGGGCTCGAACACCGGGGAGCTGTTTTTT.

The table lists this clonotype with many counts. The chain has TRBV7-8 and TRBJ1-2; no clear D. CDR1 is SGHVS, CDR2 FQNEAQ, per germline. The CDR3 runs to 17 residues. V gave up 5 bases and J gave up 4 bases, with 23 bases separating them. CDR3 protein: CASSSGRFTRKTYGYTF. In DNA, the CDR3 is TGTGCCAGCAGCAGTGGGCGGTTTACCCGAAAGACCTATGGCTACACCTTC.

With regard to this clonotype: A much larger clone differs by one base, so this may be a read error. The chain carries TRBV5-8 and TRBJ2-4; 8 bases match TRBD1. The J call may be mistaken, given a closer DNA end match to TRBJ2-7. CDR1 and CDR2 from the germline V gene are SGHTS and YDEGEE. This CDR3 is 15 amino acids long. CDR3 region: CASGKDRVSSYEQYF. The CDR3 DNA sequence: TGTGCCAGCGGCAAGGACAGGGTAAGCTCCTACGAGCAGTACTTC.

As concerns this clonotype: It may be a read error: a sequence one base away is much more abundant. As the CDR3 is not closed by the conserved phenylalanine or tryptophan, this likely results from a read error. The chain employs TRBV5-6 and TRBJ2-1; possibly TRBD1 for D (5 bases). CDR1 is SGHDT and CDR2 is YYEEEE in the germline V gene. Trimming pared 0 bases from V and 9 bases from J, leaving 10 bases between. This CDR3 has 13 amino acids. This CDR3 reads CASSLVSRGEQFS. In DNA form, the CDR3 reads TGTGCCAGCAGCTTGGTCTCTAGGGGTGAGCAGTTCTCC.

On this clonotype itself: A much larger clone lies one base from this, so it may be a read error. V usage is TRBV2 and J usage is TRBJ2-1; D may be TRBD1 or TRBD2 (5 bases each). CDR3 length: 14 amino acids. Germline lookup yields CDR1 SNHLY and CDR2 FYNNEI. The CDR3 sequence is CDSSSGGTVNEQFF. Here the CDR3 DNA reads TGTGACAGCAGCAGTGGGGGTACAGTGAATGAGCAGTTCTTC.

As regards this clonotype: The conserved phenylalanine or tryptophan normally closing the CDR3 is absent here, so this likely arose from a read error. As DNA, the CDR3 is TGTGCCAGCAGTTTAGGGACTGAAGCTTTCCTT. Its protein product is CASSLGTEAFL. The chain links TRBV12-3 or TRBV12-4 to TRBJ1-1, with no clear D. This CDR3 region has 11 residues. V gave up 1 base and J gave up 5 bases, with 2 bases separating them.

This clonotype was recorded at least ten times. The chain is built from TRBV5-1 and TRBJ1-6; D is undetermined. V was pared by 0 bases and J by 7 bases, with 11 bases between. The CDR3 extends over 15 amino acids. CDR1 and CDR2 (germline): SGHRS, YFSETQ. For the CDR3, the DNA is TGCGCCAGCAGCTTGGAGGGAGGCGGCAATTCACCCCTCCACTTT. This translates into CASSLEGGGNSPLHF. Together with reference TRBV5-1 and TRBJ1-6, the CDR3 gives the full variable domain: KAGVTQTPRYLIKTRGQQVTLSCSPISGHRSVSWYQQTPGQGLQFLFEYFSETQRNKGNFPGRFSGRQFSNSRSEMNVSTLELGDSALYLCASSLEGGGNSPLHFGNGTRLTVT.

This clonotype was counted many times. The chain recombines TRBV5-5 with TRBJ1-2; no clear D. The CDR3 loop spans 16 amino acids. In germline, CDR1 is SGHKS, CDR2 YYEKEE (reference sequence). V was cut by 7 bases and J by 4 bases, with 23 bases left in between. Written as DNA, the CDR3 is TGTGCCAGCTGGTTGCGTGTCTCGCGAAAGACCTATGGCTACACCTTC. It translates to CASWLRVSRKTYGYTF.

As for this clonotype: It may be a read error: a sequence one base away is much more abundant. The chain carries TRBV29-1 and TRBJ2-2; 8 bases are a match to TRBD2. Germline loops: CDR1 SQVTM, CDR2 ANQGSEA. J gave up 10 bases and V 2 bases, and 15 bases lay outside the gene matches. The CDR3 runs 16 residues. The CDR3 DNA follows: TGCAGCGTTGAATTTCCCAGCGGGAGTATGAACGAGGAGCTGTTTTTT. It encodes CSVEFPSGSMNEELFF.

The chain is built from TRBV5-1 and TRBJ2-3; D gene unclear. Per the germline V gene, CDR1 is SGHRS and CDR2 is YFSETQ. The CDR3 covers 15 residues. V was cut by 5 bases and J by 1 base, with 14 bases left in between. The CDR3 DNA is TGCGCCAGCAGTATGTCTTGGTCTGGCACAGATACGCAGTATTTT. It is translated as CASSMSWSGTDTQYF.

This clonotype was observed many times. V gene TRBV21-1 combines with J gene TRBJ2-7; TRBD1 reflects the table's D call only, with no check against the DNA. TRBV21-1 counts as a pseudogene. The CDR3 length is 10 residues. The CDR3: CASSSRTENF. CDR3 bases: TGTGCCAGCAGCTCCCGAACCGAGAACTTC.

This clonotype appeared many times. The gene calls are TRBV6-2 or TRBV6-3 and TRBJ1-2; D gene uncertain. The CDR3 is 17 residues long. V gave up 5 bases and J gave up 4 bases, with 23 bases separating them. Germline CDR1 is MNHEY and CDR2 is SVGEGT. In DNA, the CDR3 is TGTGCCAGCAGTGGGCGAACCTGCATCGGAAAGACCTATGGCTACACCTTC. Amino acids: CASSGRTCIGKTYGYTF.

The sample holds one count of this clonotype. A read error may be the cause here, since a much bigger clone is one base away. V is TRBV7-6 and J is TRBJ2-7, with 8 bases matching TRBD1. Per the germline V gene, CDR1 is SGHVS and CDR2 is FNYEAQ. The CDR3 has 15 amino acids. CDR3: CASSLGQGASYKQYF. The CDR3 DNA reads TGTGCCAGCAGCTTAGGTCAGGGGGCTTCCTACAAGCAGTACTTC.

This clonotype has a single count. This may stem from a read error, because a much larger clone lies one nucleotide away. V and J are TRBV19 and TRBJ1-5; D call uncertain. Germline lookup yields CDR1 LNHDA and CDR2 SQIVND (reference sequence). This CDR3 has 13 amino acids. The CDR3 protein is CASSIYSNRPQHF. CDR3 bases: TGTGCCAGTAGTATCTATAGCAATCGGCCCCAGCATTTT.

Turning to this clonotype: This may arise from a read error, as a much more abundant clone is one base away. V usage is TRBV29-1 and J usage is TRBJ2-3; the D is unclear. Germline CDR1 SQVTM, CDR2 ANQGSEA. The ends were cut back, 2 bases at V and 2 bases at J, with 5 bases in the middle. This CDR3 spans 12 amino acids. The CDR3 DNA sequence: TGCAGCGTTGAACGGCACACAGATACGCAGTATTTT. It encodes CSVERHTDTQYF.

In regard to this clonotype: This may be a read error: a much more frequent sequence differs by one nucleotide. This chain joins TRBV20-1 and TRBJ1-2, with D unclear. The CDR3 extends over 16 amino acids. Germline V gene data show CDR1 as DFQATT and CDR2 as SNEGSKA (reference sequence). The CDR3 reads CSANIELFRKTYDYTF. CDR3 nucleotide sequence: TGCAGTGCTAATATCGAGCTGTTTCGAAAGACCTATGACTACACCTTC.

This clonotype showed up just once. A much larger clone differs from this one at a single base, so this may be a read error. This chain connects TRBV11-2 to TRBJ1-2; D not certain. CDR1 and CDR2 (germline): SGHAT, FQNNGV. The length of the CDR3 is 17 residues. CDR3 DNA: TGTCCCAGCAGCGCAGCTCTAACAAGCAGAAAGACCTATGGCTACACCTTC. Its protein product is CPSSAALTSRKTYGYTF.

This clonotype was observed a few times. The gene calls are TRBV20-1 and TRBJ2-3, with 7 bases fitting TRBD2. Germline CDR1 DFQATT, CDR2 SNEGSKA (reference sequence). The junction had 3 bases not matched to a gene; V was cut back by 0 bases and J by 0 bases. CDR3 size: 15 residues. DNA of the CDR3: TGCAGTGCTAGAGAACCTAGCGGTAGCACAGATACGCAGTATTTT. It is translated as CSAREPSGSTDTQYF.

This clonotype was observed at least ten times. This chain joins TRBV28 and TRBJ2-7; 10 bases line up with TRBD1. The CDR3 has 15 residues. The V and J ends lost 7 bases and 5 bases, in that order; junction bases with no gene match: 11. Germline CDR1 reads MDHEN; CDR2 reads SYDVKM. Written as DNA, the CDR3 is TGTGCCAGCAAAATTTCCGGGACAGGGGCCGACGAGCAGTACTTC. As protein: CASKISGTGADEQYF.

This clonotype was picked up many times. The chain has TRBV11-2 and TRBJ1-4; no definite D call. V lost 1 base and J 4 bases, leaving 10 bases between the germline ends. Germline V gives CDR1 SGHAT, CDR2 FQNNGV. The CDR3 spans 15 residues. The CDR3 region has the DNA TGTGCCAGCAGCTTAGCAAATACAGTTAATGAAAAACTGTTTTTT. It yields the protein CASSLANTVNEKLFF.

This clonotype has at least ten counts. V and J are TRBV8-2 and TRBJ1-2. TRBV8-2 is recorded as a pseudogene. The CDR3 contains 16 residues. The CDR3 sequence is CGSGTTDSRKTYGYTF. Here the CDR3 DNA reads TGTGGCAGTGGAACAACTGATAGCCGAAAGACCTATGGCTACACCTTC.

Notes on this clonotype: This may come from a read error, since a much larger clone is one base off. The chain has TRBV24-1 and TRBJ2-1; D is tentatively TRBD1 or TRBD2 (5 bases each). CDR1 is KGHDR and CDR2 is SFDVKD in the germline V gene. CDR3 length equals 14 residues. The CDR3 protein is CDTSDFVGTNEQFF. The CDR3 bases are TGTGACACCAGTGATTTTGTAGGGACCAATGAGCAGTTCTTC.

This clonotype appeared a few times. V usage is TRBV6-2 or TRBV6-3 and J usage is TRBJ2-5, with 7 bases aligning to TRBD1. Germline loops: CDR1 MNHEY, CDR2 SVGEGT. The V and J ends lost 7 bases and 2 bases, in that order; junction bases with no gene match: 10. This CDR3 is built from 15 residues. CDR3 sequence reads: CASTLRWDRQETQYF. The DNA of the CDR3 is TGTGCCAGCACCCTCCGGTGGGACAGACAAGAGACCCAGTACTTC.